The 13 T cell receptor beta chains below all came from one sample that was sequenced in a study of OX40 agonist ivuxolimab in advanced cancers. Generated by immunoSEQ multiplex PCR, the TCRdb table keeps only in-frame clones and is missing some. Here the sample spans just over 90,000 clones, around nine tenths being singletons. Sample: CD4+ or CD8+ T cells sorted from blood, taken in a trial of the OX40 agonist ivuxolimab. The source of these receptors is an adult with an advanced solid tumor such as melanoma, head and neck, liver or kidney cancer.

This clone has only a few counts. The chain carries TRBV5-1 and TRBJ2-3; D may be TRBD1 or TRBD2 (5 bases each). Per germline, CDR1 SGHRS and CDR2 YFSETQ. This CDR3 has 18 amino acids. V lost 0 bases, J lost 5 bases, and 22 bases lay in between. The CDR3 DNA is TGCGCCAGCAGCTTGGCCAGGCGGATGGGGGTTAATGTAGATACGCAGTATTTT. Translation gives CASSLARRMGVNVDTQYF.

V is TRBV21-1 and J is TRBJ2-1; the D segment call TRBD2 is taken from the table without a DNA check. TRBV21-1 is a recognized pseudogene. The CDR3 runs 17 residues. The CDR3: CASSKPQGGGAYNEQFF. The CDR3 nucleotides read TGTGCCAGCAGCAAACCGCAAGGGGGGGGAGCCTACAATGAGCAGTTCTTC.

This clone appeared once. V and J are TRBV7-9 and TRBJ2-1, with 10 bases that match TRBD2. The V segment lost 6 bases and the J segment 4 bases; nucleotides outside the gene matches: 6. CDR3 length equals 15 residues. Germline-derived CDR1 and CDR2 are SEHNR and FQNEAQ (reference sequence). Written as DNA, the CDR3 is TGTGCCAGCAGTCTAGCGGGAGCGGGTTACAATGAGCAGTTCTTC. It translates to CASSLAGAGYNEQFF.

The chain couples TRBV27 to TRBJ2-2; 7 bases agree with TRBD1. The germline gives CDR1 MNHEY, CDR2 SMNVEV (reference sequence). Trimming cost V 6 bases and J 1 base; bases outside gene matches: 2. The CDR3 has 14 residues. CDR3 protein: CASSWDRNTGELFF. DNA of the CDR3: TGTGCCAGCAGCTGGGACAGGAACACCGGGGAGCTGTTTTTT.

Details on this clone: The germline gene is not matched at one end of the junction; a read error may be the cause. Other DNA sequences in the same sample also yield this CDR3. The V gene is TRBV7-9, the J gene TRBJ1-2, with TRBD1 matching 7 bases. The V gene's germline CDR1 is SEHNR and CDR2 FQNEAQ (reference sequence). CDR3 size: 14 residues. The chain's CDR3 is CASSSRTGGEGYTF. Here the CDR3 DNA reads TGTGCCAGCAGCTCCCGGACAGGAGGGGAAGGCTATACCTTC.

The chain uses TRBV19 and TRBJ2-1, with 8 bases that match TRBD2. Germline V gene sequence: CDR1 LNHDA, CDR2 SQIVND (reference sequence). This CDR3 is 15 amino acids long. Trimming cost V 5 bases and J 4 bases; bases outside gene matches: 7. The CDR3 DNA reads TGTGCCAGTAGTCGCCTCACTAGCGGTTACAATGAGCAGTTCTTC. Residues: CASSRLTSGYNEQFF. Using reference TRBV19 and TRBJ2-1 for the parts outside the CDR3, the full variable domain is DGGITQSPKYLFRKEGQNVTLSCEQNLNHDAMYWYRQDPGQGLRLIYYSQIVNDFQKGDIAEGYSVSREKKESFPLTVTSAQKNPTAFYLCASSRLTSGYNEQFFGPGTRLTVL.

The J gene is TRBJ2-7, the V gene TRBV30, with 8 positions matching TRBD1. The CDR3 covers 12 residues. Losses at the gene ends were 2 bases for V and 6 bases for J; bases not matched to a gene: 3. Germline-derived CDR1 and CDR2 are GTSNPN and SVGIG (reference sequence). The CDR3 spells CAWSRQGSEQYF. The CDR3 region has the DNA TGTGCCTGGAGTCGACAGGGGAGCGAGCAGTACTTC.

This clone was picked up one time. V is TRBV6-5 and J is TRBJ1-1, with TRBD1 matching 8 bases. The length of the CDR3 is 14 residues. Germline CDR1 and CDR2: MNHEY and SVGAGI. With 6 bases clipped from V and 6 bases from J, the junction kept 9 bases outside the gene matches. CDR3 region: CASSRGQALPEAFF. CDR3 DNA: TGTGCCAGCAGCCGGGGACAGGCTCTCCCTGAAGCTTTCTTT.

The chain recombines TRBV7-2 with TRBJ2-1, with TRBD2 identical over 7 bases. The length of the CDR3 is 14 residues. V was clipped by 0 bases and J by 9 bases; unmatched bases: 5. Looked up from germline, CDR1 is SGHTA and CDR2 is FQGNSA. The chain's CDR3 is CASSLAGGRGEQFF. The DNA for the CDR3 is TGTGCCAGCAGCTTAGCGGGGGGGAGAGGTGAGCAGTTCTTC.

This clone was observed a single time. This chain joins TRBV4-3 and TRBJ1-1, with 9 nucleotides matching TRBD1. With 0 bases clipped from V and 7 bases from J, the junction kept 6 bases outside the gene matches. The CDR3 contains 15 residues. The germline V gene encodes CDR1 LGHNA and CDR2 YSLEER. The CDR3 spells CASSQDLQGAIEAFF. CDR3 nucleotide sequence: TGCGCCAGCAGCCAAGATCTACAGGGGGCGATTGAAGCTTTCTTT.

The chain couples TRBV29-1 to TRBJ1-2, with 9 positions matching TRBD1. The CDR3 is 14 residues long. CDR1 is SQVTM, CDR2 ANQGSEA, per germline. The CDR3 loop is CSGGDRDSSSGYTF. CDR3 nucleotides: TGCAGTGGAGGGGACAGGGACAGTTCTAGTGGCTACACCTTC.

The chain has TRBV19 and TRBJ2-3, with D perhaps TRBD2 (5 bases). Trimming pared 1 base from V and 1 base from J, leaving 12 bases between. This CDR3 region has 16 residues. The V gene's germline CDR1 is LNHDA and CDR2 SQIVND (reference sequence). The CDR3 region is CASSIGPGEGTDTQYF. CDR3 sequence (DNA): TGTGCCAGTAGTATAGGGCCCGGGGAAGGCACAGATACGCAGTATTTT.

This clone was detected only once. The gene calls are TRBV4-3 and TRBJ1-1; D ambiguous. Germline CDR1 and CDR2: LGHNA and YSLEER. The V end was cut by 1 base, the J end by 4 bases, with 10 bases between. This CDR3 is built from 14 residues. The CDR3 is CASSQGVRPTEAFF. The CDR3 DNA follows: TGCGCCAGCAGCCAAGGGGTCAGGCCCACTGAAGCTTTCTTT.